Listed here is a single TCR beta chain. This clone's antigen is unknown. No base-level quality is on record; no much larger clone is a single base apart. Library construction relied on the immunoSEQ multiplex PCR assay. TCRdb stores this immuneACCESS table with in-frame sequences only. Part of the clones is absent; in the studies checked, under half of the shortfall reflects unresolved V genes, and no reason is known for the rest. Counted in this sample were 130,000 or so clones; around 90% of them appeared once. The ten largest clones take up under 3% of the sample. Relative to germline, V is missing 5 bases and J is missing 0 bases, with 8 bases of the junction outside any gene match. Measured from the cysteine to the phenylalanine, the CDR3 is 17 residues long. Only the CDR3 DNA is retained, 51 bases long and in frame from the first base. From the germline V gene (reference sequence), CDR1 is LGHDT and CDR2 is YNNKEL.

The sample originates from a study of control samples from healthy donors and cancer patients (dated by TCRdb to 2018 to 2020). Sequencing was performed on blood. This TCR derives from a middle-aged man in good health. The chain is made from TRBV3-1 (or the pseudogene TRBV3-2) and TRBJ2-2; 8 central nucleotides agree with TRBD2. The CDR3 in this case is CASSFIAGSANTGELFF. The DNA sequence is TGTGCCAGCAGCTTTATAGCGGGGTCAGCGAACACCGGGGAGCTGTTTTTT.